This record covers a single T cell receptor beta chain. As originally analysed: Nucleated cell number was recorded as an estimate derived from reference gene primer amplification. TCRdb keeps only in-frame clones here, not all; method: immunoSEQ multiplex PCR. The V and J calls and clone size were taken over from that table, and D and trimming were inferred from the DNA. The sample shows approximately 100,000 clones, 88% of them seen only once. The entry originates in a study of blood T cell repertoires in COVID-19. At the level of the study: The origin of the acute and convalescent COVID-19 samples was the United States, Italy and Spain. T cells, B-cell-depleted T cells, or PBMCs provided the cDNA or gDNA that served as material.

Unmatched junction bases numbered 14, after V lost 0 bases and J lost 7 bases. Germline V gives CDR1 SGHRS, CDR2 YFSETQ. The CDR3 sequence is 17 residues long. The gene calls are TRBV5-1 and TRBJ1-1; 8 bases match TRBD1. The receptor's source is a woman in her sixties with acute or convalescent COVID-19. The specimen was peripheral blood. CDR3 nucleotide sequence: TGCGCCAGCAGCTTGGGAACCCGGGCAGGGGGCGGTGTTGAAGCTTTCTTT. Translation: CASSLGTRAGGGVEAFF. The entire variable domain, with the rest obtained from reference TRBV5-1 and TRBJ1-1, is as follows: KAGVTQTPRYLIKTRGQQVTLSCSPISGHRSVSWYQQTPGQGLQFLFEYFSETQRNKGNFPGRFSGRQFSNSRSEMNVSTLELGDSALYLCASSLGTRAGGGVEAFFGQGTRLTVV.